Given below is one T cell receptor beta chain in context. This record belongs to a study of blood T cells in healthy people across ages. In the study overall: T cells yielded about one barcoded beta molecule per two cells through template switching.

The use of a sample-barcoded 5' primer and a J-beta primer mix characterized a second PCR of about 7 to 12 cycles. TCRdb recomputed calls from the 5' RACE reads with MiXCR, one row per CDR3 protein. Counted here are over 700,000 distinct CDR3 sequences, about 48% occurring once; the ten biggest clones make up 40% to 50%. The CDR3 extends over 13 amino acids. The V end lost 2 bases, the J end lost 6 bases, and 11 bases lay between the germline ends. CDR1 and CDR2 from the germline V gene are LGHNA and YNFKEQ. About 10 milliliters of peripheral blood were drawn from each donor into EDTA-treated tubes. This TCR was recovered from a man older than 75 in good health. Sequencing was performed on blood. V usage is TRBV4-2 and J usage is TRBJ2-7; the D gene is possibly TRBD1 (6 bases). The CDR3 nucleotides read TGTGCCAGCAGCCAACCATCAGGGGTCGAGCAGTACTTC. Protein product: CASSQPSGVEQYF.